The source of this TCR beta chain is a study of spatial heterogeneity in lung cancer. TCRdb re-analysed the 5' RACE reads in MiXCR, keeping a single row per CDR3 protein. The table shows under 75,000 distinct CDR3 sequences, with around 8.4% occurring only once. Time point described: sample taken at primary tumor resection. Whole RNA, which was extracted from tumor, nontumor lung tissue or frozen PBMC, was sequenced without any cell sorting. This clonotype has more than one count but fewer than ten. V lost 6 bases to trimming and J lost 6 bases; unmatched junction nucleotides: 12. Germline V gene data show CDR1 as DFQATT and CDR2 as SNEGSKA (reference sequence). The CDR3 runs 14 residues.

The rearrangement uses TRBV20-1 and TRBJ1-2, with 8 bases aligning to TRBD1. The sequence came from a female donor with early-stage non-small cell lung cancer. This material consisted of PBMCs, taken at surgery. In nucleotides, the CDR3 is TGCAGTGCGGAGCGGACAGGGTATGGGGATGGCTACACCTTC. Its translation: CSAERTGYGDGYTF.